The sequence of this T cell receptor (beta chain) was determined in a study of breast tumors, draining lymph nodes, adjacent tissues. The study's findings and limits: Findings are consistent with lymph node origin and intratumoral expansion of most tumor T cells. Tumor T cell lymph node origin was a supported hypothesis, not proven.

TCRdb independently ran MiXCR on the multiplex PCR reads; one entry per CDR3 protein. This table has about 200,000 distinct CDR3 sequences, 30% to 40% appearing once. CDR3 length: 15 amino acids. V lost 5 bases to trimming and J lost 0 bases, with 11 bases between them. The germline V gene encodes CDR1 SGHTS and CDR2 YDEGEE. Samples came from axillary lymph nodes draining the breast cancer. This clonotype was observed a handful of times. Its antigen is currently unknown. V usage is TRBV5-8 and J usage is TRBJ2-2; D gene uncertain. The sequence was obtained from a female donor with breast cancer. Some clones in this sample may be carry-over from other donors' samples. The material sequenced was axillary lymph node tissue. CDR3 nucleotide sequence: TGTGCCAGCAGTCGCCCGGGTCCGAACACCGGGGAGCTGTTTTTT. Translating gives CASSRPGPNTGELFF.